The clone carrying this T cell receptor beta chain has at least ten counts. The entry originates in a study of T cells in Graves' hyperthyroidism and ophthalmopathy. Ophthalmopathy in the patients scored at least 3 on Clinical Activity Score and at least 4 on NOSPECS grade, lasting under 3 months. Amplified TCR beta CDR3 regions came from RNA transcripts. The HTBI primer set was used in a first-round RT-PCR of the TCR CDR3. TCRdb re-analysed the multiplex PCR reads in MiXCR, keeping a single row per CDR3 protein. Among around 300,000 distinct CDR3 sequences listed, approximately 13% were seen once. This sequence was found in a woman aged 40 to 55 with Graves' ophthalmopathy. The sample consisted of blood.

CDR3 sequence reads: CASSIGGARDQPQHF. CDR3 DNA sequence: TGTGCCAGCAGCATTGGGGGGGCTCGGGATCAGCCCCAGCATTTT. The chain uses TRBV12-3 or TRBV12-4 and TRBJ1-5; weak D call: TRBD1 (6 bases). V lost 6 bases to trimming and J lost 5 bases, with 17 bases between them. The CDR3 has 15 amino acids.